Shown below are 27 T cell receptor beta chains from a single sample sequenced in a study of T cell repertoires in cytomegalovirus infection. Each CDR3 protein gets one entry after TCRdb re-called the reads with MiXCR. The table includes hundreds of thousands of distinct CDR3 sequences, 30% to 35% detected once. The antigens these receptors bind are not known. This specimen was cultured PBMCs, taken from culture after CMV antigen stimulation. These receptors were obtained from a human donor in good health (CMV status not recorded). Some clones in this sample may be carry-over from other donors' samples.

This clonotype was found a few times. V usage is TRBV7-9 and J usage is TRBJ2-7, with 8 bases fitting TRBD2. V shed 5 bases, J shed 6 bases, and the junction held 9 bases outside the gene matches. CDR1 is SEHNR, CDR2 FQNEAQ, per germline (reference sequence). The CDR3 covers 14 residues. The CDR3 loop is CASSGSGNTLEQYF. CDR3 sequence (DNA): TGTGCCAGCAGCGGTAGCGGGAACACCCTCGAGCAGTACTTC.

This clonotype has just a few counts. The gene calls are TRBV7-8 and TRBJ2-7; 9 bases line up with TRBD1. The germline gives CDR1 SGHVS, CDR2 FQNEAQ. The CDR3 has 15 amino acids. Unmatched junction bases numbered 7, after V lost 2 bases and J lost 5 bases. The CDR3 coding sequence is TGTGCCAGCAGCTTACTCGGGACAGGGCTCGACGAGCAGTACTTC. It translates to CASSLLGTGLDEQYF.

This chain joins TRBV5-4 and TRBJ2-5; no definite D call. Germline V gene data show CDR1 as SGHNT and CDR2 as YYREEE (reference sequence). The V end was cut by 0 bases, the J end by 5 bases, with 14 bases between. This CDR3 comprises 15 residues. The CDR3, as DNA: TGTGCCAGCAGCTTGGTGGAGCAGGTGGGGGAGACCCAGTACTTC. Translation: CASSLVEQVGETQYF.

This clonotype was seen a few times. The V gene is TRBV28, the J gene TRBJ2-1, with 9 bases lining up with TRBD2. CDR3 size: 15 residues. Germline V gives CDR1 MDHEN, CDR2 SYDVKM. With 2 bases clipped from V and 5 bases from J, the junction kept 4 bases outside the gene matches. The CDR3 DNA sequence: TGTGCCAGCAGTTTACTGGCGGGAGGGAACAATGAGCAGTTCTTC. It translates to CASSLLAGGNNEQFF.

The CDR3 nucleotides are TGTGCCAGCAGCTTCAACTCCGGGACGGGACTAGCCAAAAACATTCAGTACTTC. Its protein product is CASSFNSGTGLAKNIQYF. The V gene is TRBV7-9, the J gene TRBJ2-4, with TRBD2 as a possible D gene (6 bases). CDR3 length: 18 amino acids. Germline V gene data show CDR1 as SEHNR and CDR2 as FQNEAQ (reference sequence). V lost 3 bases and J 0 bases, leaving 18 bases between the germline ends. The full variable domain, completed using reference TRBV7-9 and TRBJ2-4, is DTGVSQNPRHKITKRGQNVTFRCDPISEHNRLYWYRQTLGQGPEFLTYFQNEAQLEKSRLLSDRFSAERPKGSFSTLEIQRTEQGDSAMYLCASSFNSGTGLAKNIQYFGAGTRLSVL.

The rearrangement uses TRBV7-6 and TRBJ2-7, with a possible D match to TRBD2 (6 bases). V lost 0 bases and J 6 bases, leaving 9 bases between the germline ends. Germline assignment: CDR1 SGHVS and CDR2 FNYEAQ. This CDR3 has 13 amino acids. The CDR3 coding sequence is TGTGCCAGCAGCTTAGCCGGGGGTGGCGAGCAGTACTTC. Protein product: CASSLAGGGEQYF.

V gene TRBV5-4 combines with J gene TRBJ1-6; D perhaps matches TRBD1 (5 bases). The germline CDR1 and CDR2 sequences are SGHNT and YYREEE (reference sequence). The V gene lost 4 bases and the J gene lost 5 bases, with 13 bases spanning the gap. The CDR3 covers 15 residues. The CDR3 DNA follows: TGTGCCAGCAGCACCCGGGACGGGCATAATTCACCCCTCCACTTT. It codes for CASSTRDGHNSPLHF. The full variable domain, in which reference TRBV5-4 and TRBJ1-6 provide the parts outside the CDR3, is ETGVTQSPTHLIKTRGQQVTLRCSSQSGHNTVSWYQQALGQGPQFIFQYYREEENGRGNFPPRFSGLQFPNYSSELNVNALELDDSALYLCASSTRDGHNSPLHFGNGTRLTVT.

This clonotype came up once. The chain employs TRBV20-1 and TRBJ2-1; 16 bases line up with TRBD2. Germline V gene data show CDR1 as DFQATT and CDR2 as SNEGSKA (reference sequence). CDR3 length: 17 residues. V was clipped by 4 bases and J by 2 bases; unmatched bases: 5. The CDR3 loop is CSATGTSGRVAYNEQFF. DNA of the CDR3: TGCAGTGCTACCGGGACTAGCGGGAGGGTGGCCTACAATGAGCAGTTCTTC.

The sample holds one count of this clonotype. The V gene is TRBV7-2, the J gene TRBJ2-2; D is ambiguous. Germline CDR1 and CDR2: SGHTA and FQGNSA. Trimming stripped 5 bases from V and 5 bases from J, with 3 bases between. The CDR3 is made up of 11 amino acids. The CDR3 loop reads CTSSRTGELFF. CDR3 nucleotide sequence: TGTACCAGCAGCCGTACCGGGGAGCTGTTTTTT.

This clonotype has only a few counts. The rearrangement links TRBV4-3 to TRBJ1-1; a weak D match, TRBD1 (6 bases). Per the germline V gene, CDR1 is LGHNA and CDR2 is YSLEER. The CDR3 has 18 residues. Trimming removed 1 base from V and 1 base from J, with 19 bases in between. CDR3 sequence (DNA): TGCGCCAGCAGCCAAGTTAGGATGGACAGAAGAGGGAACACTGAAGCTTTCTTT. The encoded protein is CASSQVRMDRRGNTEAFF.

J is TRBJ1-3 and V is TRBV6-4; D gene ambiguous. Germline loops: CDR1 MRHNA, CDR2 SNTAGT. CDR3 length: 11 residues. Trimming took off 9 bases at V and 2 bases at J, with 5 bases between the two ends. In DNA form, the CDR3 reads TGTGCCAGGCGGGCTGGAAACACCATATATTTT. Translated, it gives CARRAGNTIYF.

The chain recombines TRBV19 with TRBJ1-5; 7 bases are shared with TRBD1. The V segment lost 1 base and the J segment 6 bases; nucleotides outside the gene matches: 3. Germline values: CDR1 LNHDA, CDR2 SQIVND (reference sequence). This CDR3 is built from 14 residues. The CDR3 DNA is TGTGCCAGTAGTATAGTAGGGGGCGGTCAGCCCCAGCATTTT. Translating gives CASSIVGGGQPQHF.

The chain has TRBV12-3 or TRBV12-4 and TRBJ1-1; TRBD1 agrees at 7 bases. CDR3 length: 14 amino acids. V trimming: 6 bases; J trimming: 5 bases; junction bases outside the gene matches: 9. The CDR3 region is CASRTPGGRTEAFF. For the CDR3, the DNA is TGTGCCAGCAGGACCCCAGGGGGGAGGACTGAAGCTTTCTTT.

This clonotype came up once. This rearrangement joins TRBV4-1 to TRBJ2-3; D gene ambiguous. This CDR3 region has 14 residues. Germline CDR1 reads MGHRA; CDR2 reads YSYEKL. The V gene lost 0 bases and the J gene lost 6 bases, with 10 bases spanning the gap. The DNA for the CDR3 is TGCGCCAGCAGCCAAGAAGGTCTGGGGGATACGCAGTATTTT. It yields the protein CASSQEGLGDTQYF.

This clonotype has only a few counts. The rearrangement uses TRBV11-2 and TRBJ1-4; D unclear. The germline V gene has CDR1 SGHAT and CDR2 FQNNGV. The CDR3 extends over 19 amino acids. Trimming pared 4 bases from V and 2 bases from J, leaving 23 bases between. Here the CDR3 reads CASSSPTPPGGWTNEKLFF. The CDR3 bases are TGTGCCAGCAGCTCTCCGACCCCTCCGGGCGGCTGGACTAATGAAAAACTGTTTTTT.

This clonotype has a handful of counts. V and J are TRBV7-2 and TRBJ2-3; D call uncertain. V was pared by 1 base and J by 7 bases, with 12 bases between. The germline CDR1 and CDR2 sequences are SGHTA and FQGNSA. The CDR3 runs 14 residues. As DNA, the CDR3 is TGTGCCAGCAGCTTAGGGTTTGTTCCATATACGCAGTATTTT. Amino acid sequence: CASSLGFVPYTQYF.

As to this clonotype: Sequence at one end of the junction differs from germline and may be a read error. The chain has TRBV7-2 and TRBJ2-7; D perhaps matches TRBD1 (6 bases). CDR1 and CDR2 from the germline V gene are SGHTA and FQGNSA. This CDR3 contains 13 residues. The CDR3 DNA is TGTGACAGCAGCGTGGGACAATCCTACGAGCAGTACTTC. Residues: CDSSVGQSYEQYF.

In its sample, this clonotype was seen many times. The V and J genes are TRBV7-2 and TRBJ2-3; 8 bases line up with TRBD2. This CDR3 is built from 18 residues. After removal of 5 bases from V and 6 bases from J, the junction contained 19 bases not matched to a gene. Germline CDR1 reads SGHTA; CDR2 reads FQGNSA. CDR3 sequence: CASSPRGTAAGGLDTQYF. The CDR3 nucleotides read TGTGCCAGCAGCCCCAGAGGAACCGCGGCGGGGGGACTTGATACGCAGTATTTT.

This clonotype has ten or more counts. This sequence joins TRBV7-2 and TRBJ2-5; no definite D call. The CDR3 runs to 14 residues. Trimming shortened V by 0 bases and J by 5 bases, and 10 bases separated the two germline ends. Germline loops: CDR1 SGHTA, CDR2 FQGNSA. CDR3 residues: CASSLARLVETQYF. The CDR3 nucleotides read TGTGCCAGCAGCTTAGCGAGGCTAGTTGAGACCCAGTACTTC.

This clonotype was found a few times. The chain uses TRBV20-1 and TRBJ2-3; TRBD2 matches at 7 bases. Trimming cost V 3 bases and J 1 base; bases outside gene matches: 4. CDR1 DFQATT and CDR2 SNEGSKA come from the germline V gene (reference sequence). This CDR3 comprises 14 residues. Written as DNA, the CDR3 is TGCAGTGCTAGTGATGCGGGGGGCACAGATACGCAGTATTTT. Residues: CSASDAGGTDTQYF.

The CDR3 reads CASSVGPDTEAFF. The CDR3 DNA follows: TGTGCCAGCAGTGTGGGGCCGGACACTGAAGCTTTCTTT. The rearrangement links TRBV6-1 to TRBJ1-1; the D gene is possibly TRBD1 (5 bases). Trimming shortened V by 4 bases and J by 3 bases, and 9 bases separated the two germline ends. The CDR3 runs to 13 residues. CDR1 and CDR2 (germline): MNHNS, SASEGT.

This clonotype was picked up many times. One end of the junction does not line up with germline, which may come from a read error. V usage is TRBV12-3 or TRBV12-4 and J usage is TRBJ1-5; a weak D match, TRBD1 (5 bases). The CDR3 is made up of 15 amino acids. The CDR3 region has the DNA TGTGCCAGCAGTCTAGCGGGGGGGAGGGATCAGCCCCAGCATTTT. It translates to CASSLAGGRDQPQHF.

The chain joins TRBV12-3 or TRBV12-4 to TRBJ1-2; unclear D gene. V dropped 5 bases and J dropped 2 bases, with 15 bases sitting between them. The CDR3 has 15 residues. The CDR3 loop is CASSRSSAENYGYTF. The CDR3 DNA is TGTGCCAGCAGTCGGTCCTCTGCCGAGAACTATGGCTACACCTTC.

DNA of the CDR3: TGTGCCATACGACTGGGGGATACGCAGTATTTT. This codes for CAIRLGDTQYF. This rearrangement joins TRBV10-3 to TRBJ2-3; D call uncertain. V was shortened by 9 bases and J by 6 bases, with 10 bases between the two germline ends. The CDR3 runs to 11 residues. Germline values: CDR1 ENHRY, CDR2 SYGVKD.

This clonotype was recorded a few times. The V call is TRBV6-1, the J call TRBJ2-1; TRBD2 aligns across 9 bases. CDR3 length: 14 amino acids. J lost 6 bases, V lost 3 bases, and 3 bases had no gene match. The germline V gene encodes CDR1 MNHNS and CDR2 SASEGT. CDR3 nucleotide sequence: TGTGCCAGCAGTGAGCCGGGACTAGCCAATGAGCAGTTCTTC. Translating gives CASSEPGLANEQFF.

This chain connects TRBV7-2 to TRBJ2-3; D ambiguous. V lost 8 bases and J 0 bases, leaving 12 bases between the germline ends. The CDR3 extends over 14 amino acids. Germline V gene sequence: CDR1 SGHTA, CDR2 FQGNSA. The CDR3 region is CASLDGRSTDTQYF. DNA for the CDR3: TGTGCCAGCCTGGACGGACGTAGCACAGATACGCAGTATTTT.

This clonotype was recorded at least ten times. The chain joins TRBV7-8 to TRBJ2-5; D ambiguous. This CDR3 contains 13 residues. Germline V CDR1 and CDR2: SGHVS, FQNEAQ. The V gene lost 4 bases and the J gene lost 4 bases, with 10 bases spanning the gap. CDR3 protein: CASSSRHGETQYF. For the CDR3, the DNA is TGTGCCAGCAGCTCCCGACATGGAGAGACCCAGTACTTC.